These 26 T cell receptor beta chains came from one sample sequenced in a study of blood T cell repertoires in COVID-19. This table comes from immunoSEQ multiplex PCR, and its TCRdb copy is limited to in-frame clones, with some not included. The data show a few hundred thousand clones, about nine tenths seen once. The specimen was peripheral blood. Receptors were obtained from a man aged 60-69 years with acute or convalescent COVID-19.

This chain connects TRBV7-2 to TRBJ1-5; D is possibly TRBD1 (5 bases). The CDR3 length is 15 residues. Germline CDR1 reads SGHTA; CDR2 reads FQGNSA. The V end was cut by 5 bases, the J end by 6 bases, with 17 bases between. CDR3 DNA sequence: TGTGCCAGCAGCCTAAGAACAGGAGGGACTCAGCCCCAGCATTTT. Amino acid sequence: CASSLRTGGTQPQHF.

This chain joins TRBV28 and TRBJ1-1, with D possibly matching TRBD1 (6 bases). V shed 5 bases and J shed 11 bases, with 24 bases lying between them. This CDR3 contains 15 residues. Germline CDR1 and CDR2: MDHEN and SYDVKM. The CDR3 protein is CASSTRTAGVLMAFF. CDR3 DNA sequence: TGTGCCAGCAGTACAAGGACAGCGGGGGTATTGATGGCTTTCTTT.

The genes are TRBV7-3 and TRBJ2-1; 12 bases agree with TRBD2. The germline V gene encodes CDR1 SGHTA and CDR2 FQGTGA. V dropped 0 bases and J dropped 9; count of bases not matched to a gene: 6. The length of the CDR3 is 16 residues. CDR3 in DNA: TGTGCCAGCAGCTTAACAGCTAGCGGGAGGGGGGTTGAGCAGTTCTTC. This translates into CASSLTASGRGVEQFF.

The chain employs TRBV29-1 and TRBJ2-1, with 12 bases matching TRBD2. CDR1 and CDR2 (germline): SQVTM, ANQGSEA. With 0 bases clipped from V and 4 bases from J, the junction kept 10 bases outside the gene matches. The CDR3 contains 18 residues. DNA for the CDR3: TGCAGCGTTGAAGATCCTAGCGGGAGGGCCAATAGGTACAATGAGCAGTTCTTC. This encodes CSVEDPSGRANRYNEQFF.

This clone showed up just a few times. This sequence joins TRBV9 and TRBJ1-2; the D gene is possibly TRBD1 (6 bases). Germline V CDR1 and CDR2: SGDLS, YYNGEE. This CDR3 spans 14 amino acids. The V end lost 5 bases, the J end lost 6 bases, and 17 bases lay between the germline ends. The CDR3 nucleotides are TGTGCCAGCAGTCCTCGGAGACAGGACAATGGCTACACCTTC. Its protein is CASSPRRQDNGYTF.

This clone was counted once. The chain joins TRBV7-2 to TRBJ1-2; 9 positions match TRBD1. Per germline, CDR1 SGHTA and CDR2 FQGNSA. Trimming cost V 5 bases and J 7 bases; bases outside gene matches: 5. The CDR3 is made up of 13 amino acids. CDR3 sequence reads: CASSDGTGTGYTF. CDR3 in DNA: TGTGCCAGCAGCGATGGGACAGGGACTGGCTACACCTTC.

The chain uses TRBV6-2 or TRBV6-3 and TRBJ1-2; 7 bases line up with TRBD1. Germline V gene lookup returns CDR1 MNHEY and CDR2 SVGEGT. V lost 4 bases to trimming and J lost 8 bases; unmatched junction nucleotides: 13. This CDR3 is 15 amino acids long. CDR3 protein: CASSSWTGVSGGYTF. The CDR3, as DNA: TGTGCCAGCAGTTCCTGGACAGGCGTCTCAGGGGGCTACACCTTC.

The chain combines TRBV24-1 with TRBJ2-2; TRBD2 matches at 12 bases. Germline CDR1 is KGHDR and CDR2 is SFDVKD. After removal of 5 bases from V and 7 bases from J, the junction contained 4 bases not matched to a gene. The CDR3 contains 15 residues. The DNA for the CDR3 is TGTGCCACCAGTGCCCTAGCGGGAGGGATCGGGGAGCTGTTTTTT. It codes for CATSALAGGIGELFF.

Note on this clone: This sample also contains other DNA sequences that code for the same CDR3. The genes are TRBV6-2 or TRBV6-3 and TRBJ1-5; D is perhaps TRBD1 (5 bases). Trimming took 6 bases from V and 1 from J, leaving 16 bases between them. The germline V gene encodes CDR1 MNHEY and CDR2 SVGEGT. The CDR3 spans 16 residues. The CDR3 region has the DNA TGTGCCAGCAGCGACCGGCGGGGGGGAAGCAATCAGCCCCAGCATTTT. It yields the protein CASSDRRGGSNQPQHF.

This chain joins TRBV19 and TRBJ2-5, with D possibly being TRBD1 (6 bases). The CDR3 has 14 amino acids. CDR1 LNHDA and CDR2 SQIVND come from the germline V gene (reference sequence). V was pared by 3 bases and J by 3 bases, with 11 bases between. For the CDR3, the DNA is TGTGCCAGTAGTATGTGGGCAGGGGAAGAGACCCAGTACTTC. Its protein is CASSMWAGEETQYF.

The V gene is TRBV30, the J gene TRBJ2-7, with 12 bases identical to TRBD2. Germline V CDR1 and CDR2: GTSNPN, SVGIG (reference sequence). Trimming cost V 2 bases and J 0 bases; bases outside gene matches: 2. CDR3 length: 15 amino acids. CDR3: CAWSPSGRASYEQYF. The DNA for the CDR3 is TGTGCCTGGAGTCCTAGCGGGAGGGCCTCCTACGAGCAGTACTTC. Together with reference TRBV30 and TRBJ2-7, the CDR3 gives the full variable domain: SQTIHQWPATLVQPVGSPLSLECTVEGTSNPNLYWYRQAAGRGLQLLFYSVGIGQISSEVPQNLSASRPQDRQFILSSKKLLLSDSGFYLCAWSPSGRASYEQYFGPGTRLTVT.

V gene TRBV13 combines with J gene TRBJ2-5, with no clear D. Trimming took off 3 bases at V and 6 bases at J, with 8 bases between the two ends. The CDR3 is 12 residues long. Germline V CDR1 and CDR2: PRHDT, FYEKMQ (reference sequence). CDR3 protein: CASSFTEKTQYF. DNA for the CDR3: TGTGCCAGCAGCTTCACAGAAAAGACCCAGTACTTC.

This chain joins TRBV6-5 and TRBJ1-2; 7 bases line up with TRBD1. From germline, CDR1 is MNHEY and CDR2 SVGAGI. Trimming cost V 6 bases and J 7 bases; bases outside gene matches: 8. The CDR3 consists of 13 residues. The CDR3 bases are TGTGCCAGCAGGGGACAGCGCCTCGGTGGCTACACCTTC. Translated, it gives CASRGQRLGGYTF.

For the CDR3, the DNA is TGTGCCAGCAGTTTACCCTCTCCCAGTTGGAACTATGGCTACACCTTC. It codes for CASSLPSPSWNYGYTF. The genes are TRBV28 and TRBJ1-2; no reliable D call. The CDR3 sequence is 16 residues long. Trimming removed 2 bases at V and 2 bases at J, with 15 bases between. Germline CDR1 reads MDHEN; CDR2 reads SYDVKM.

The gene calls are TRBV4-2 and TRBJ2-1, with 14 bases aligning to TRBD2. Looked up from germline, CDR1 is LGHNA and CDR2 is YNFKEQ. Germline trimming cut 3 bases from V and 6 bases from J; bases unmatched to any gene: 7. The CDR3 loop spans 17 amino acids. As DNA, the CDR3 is TGTGCCAGCAGCCAGGACCCCGGGACTAGCGGGAGCAATGAGCAGTTCTTC. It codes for CASSQDPGTSGSNEQFF.

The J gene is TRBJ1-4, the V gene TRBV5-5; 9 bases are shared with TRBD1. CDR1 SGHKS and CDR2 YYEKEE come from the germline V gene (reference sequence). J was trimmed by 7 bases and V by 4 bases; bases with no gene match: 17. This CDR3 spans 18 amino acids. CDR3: CASSPGTGIRWVGEKLFF. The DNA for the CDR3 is TGTGCCAGCAGCCCCGGGACAGGGATTCGGTGGGTTGGTGAAAAACTGTTTTTT.

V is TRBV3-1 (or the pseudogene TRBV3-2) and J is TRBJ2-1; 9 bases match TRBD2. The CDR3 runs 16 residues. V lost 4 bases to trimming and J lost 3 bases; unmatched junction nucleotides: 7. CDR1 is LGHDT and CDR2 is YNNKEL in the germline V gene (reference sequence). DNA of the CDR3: TGTGCCAGCAGCCCAGCCCCTAGCGGGAACTACAATGAGCAGTTCTTC. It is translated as CASSPAPSGNYNEQFF.

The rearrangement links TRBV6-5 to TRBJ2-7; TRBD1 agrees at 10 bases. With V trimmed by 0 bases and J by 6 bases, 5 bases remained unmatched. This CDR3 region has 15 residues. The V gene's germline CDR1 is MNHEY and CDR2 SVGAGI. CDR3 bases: TGTGCCAGCAGTTACTCGGGGGACAGGGGCGGCGAGCAGTACTTC. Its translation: CASSYSGDRGGEQYF.

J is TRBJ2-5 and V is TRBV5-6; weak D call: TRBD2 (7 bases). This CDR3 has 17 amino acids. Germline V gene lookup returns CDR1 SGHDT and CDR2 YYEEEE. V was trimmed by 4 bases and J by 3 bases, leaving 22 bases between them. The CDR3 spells CASSARGGGLSKETQYF. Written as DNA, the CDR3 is TGTGCCAGCAGCGCCAGGGGAGGGGGTCTGTCCAAAGAGACCCAGTACTTC.

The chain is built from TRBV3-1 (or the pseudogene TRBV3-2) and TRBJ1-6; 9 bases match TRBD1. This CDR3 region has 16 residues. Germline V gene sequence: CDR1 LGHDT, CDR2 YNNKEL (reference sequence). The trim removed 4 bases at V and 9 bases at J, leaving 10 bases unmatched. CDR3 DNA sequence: TGTGCCAGCAGCCTACGCCTACAGGGGGCAGGTTCACCCCTCCACTTT. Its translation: CASSLRLQGAGSPLHF.

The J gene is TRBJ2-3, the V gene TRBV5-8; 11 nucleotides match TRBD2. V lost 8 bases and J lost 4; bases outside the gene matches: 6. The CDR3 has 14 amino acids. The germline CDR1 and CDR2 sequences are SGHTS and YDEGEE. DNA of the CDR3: TGTGCCAGAGGAATGGGACTAGCGGCAGATACGCAGTATTTT. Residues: CARGMGLAADTQYF.

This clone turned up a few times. Written as DNA, the CDR3 is TGTGCCAGCAGCACACATCGGAGCACTGAAGCTTTCTTT. Translated, it gives CASSTHRSTEAFF. V usage is TRBV11-3 and J usage is TRBJ1-1; D is ambiguous. The CDR3 loop spans 13 amino acids. V lost 5 bases, J lost 4 bases, and 11 bases lay in between. The V gene's germline CDR1 is SGHNT and CDR2 YENEEA.

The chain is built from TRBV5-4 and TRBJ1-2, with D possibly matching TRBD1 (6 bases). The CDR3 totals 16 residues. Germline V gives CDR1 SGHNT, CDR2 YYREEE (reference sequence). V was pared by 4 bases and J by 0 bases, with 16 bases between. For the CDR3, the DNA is TGTGCCAGCAGCCGTTCGACACAGGGAACTAACTATGGCTACACCTTC. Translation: CASSRSTQGTNYGYTF.

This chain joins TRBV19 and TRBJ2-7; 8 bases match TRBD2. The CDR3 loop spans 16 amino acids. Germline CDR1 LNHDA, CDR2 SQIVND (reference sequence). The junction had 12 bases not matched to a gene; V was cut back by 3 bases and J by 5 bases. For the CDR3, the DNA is TGTGCCAGTAGTATCGGTTCGGGGGGGGCCGACCACGAGCAGTACTTC. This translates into CASSIGSGGADHEQYF.

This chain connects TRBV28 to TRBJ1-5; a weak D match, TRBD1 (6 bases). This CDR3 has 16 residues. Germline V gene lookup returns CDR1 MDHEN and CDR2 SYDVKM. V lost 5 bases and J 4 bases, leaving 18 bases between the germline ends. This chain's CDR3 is CASSLHRGARNQPQHF. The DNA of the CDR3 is TGTGCCAGCAGTCTCCACCGGGGGGCGAGGAATCAGCCCCAGCATTTT.

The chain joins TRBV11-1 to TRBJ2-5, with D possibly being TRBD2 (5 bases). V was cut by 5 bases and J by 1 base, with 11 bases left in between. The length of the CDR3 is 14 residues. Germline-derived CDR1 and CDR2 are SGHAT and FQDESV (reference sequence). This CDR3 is CASSNRRGQETQYF. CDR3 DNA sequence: TGTGCCAGCAGCAACCGACGGGGCCAAGAGACCCAGTACTTC. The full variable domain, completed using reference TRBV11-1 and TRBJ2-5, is EAEVAQSPRYKITEKSQAVAFWCDPISGHATLYWYRQILGQGPELLVQFQDESVVDDSQLPKDRFSAERLKGVDSTLKIQPAELGDSAMYLCASSNRRGQETQYFGPGTRLLVL.